This T cell receptor (beta chain) appears in the sequencing data of a study of blood T cell repertoires in COVID-19. At the level of the study: The origin of the acute and convalescent COVID-19 samples was the United States, Italy and Spain. T cells, B-cell-depleted T cells, or PBMCs provided the cDNA or gDNA that served as material.

In germline, CDR1 is SGHTA, CDR2 FQGNSA. V lost 4 bases to trimming and J lost 0 bases, with 15 bases between them. The CDR3 has 17 amino acids. Per the study methods: By means of reference gene primer amplification, nucleated cell counts were estimated. Generated by immunoSEQ multiplex PCR, the TCRdb table keeps only in-frame clones and is missing some. V and J calls plus clone size are reproduced from that table; the DNA served to infer D and trimming. The sample consists of 150,000 to 200,000 clones, roughly 84% of them appearing once. The chain carries TRBV7-2 and TRBJ1-4; D might be TRBD1 (6 bases). Input material: peripheral blood. The clonotype comes from a man aged 50-59 years with active or convalescent COVID-19. In DNA form, the CDR3 reads TGTGCCAGCAGCTATAACCTAAACAGGGCAACTAATGAAAAACTGTTTTTT. Amino acid sequence: CASSYNLNRATNEKLFF.